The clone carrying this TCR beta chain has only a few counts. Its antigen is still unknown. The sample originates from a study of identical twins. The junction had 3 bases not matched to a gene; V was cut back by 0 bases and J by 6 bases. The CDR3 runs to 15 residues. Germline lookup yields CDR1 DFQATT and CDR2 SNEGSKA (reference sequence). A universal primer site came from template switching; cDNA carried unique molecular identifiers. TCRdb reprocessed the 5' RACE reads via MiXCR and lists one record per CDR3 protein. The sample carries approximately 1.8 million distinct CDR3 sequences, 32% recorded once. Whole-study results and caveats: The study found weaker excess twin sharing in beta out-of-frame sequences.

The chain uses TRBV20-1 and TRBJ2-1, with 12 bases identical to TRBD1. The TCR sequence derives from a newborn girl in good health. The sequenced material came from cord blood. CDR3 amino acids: CSARDGDRGRNEQFF. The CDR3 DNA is TGCAGTGCTAGAGATGGGGACAGGGGGCGCAATGAGCAGTTCTTC.